What follows are 22 T cell receptor beta chains derived from one specimen sequenced in a study of T cell repertoires in cytomegalovirus infection. Each CDR3 protein is one row after TCRdb ran MiXCR on the reads. The repertoire holds 450,000 to 600,000 distinct CDR3 sequences, with around 11% as singletons. The sequenced material came from PBMCs. The source is a human donor in good health (CMV status not recorded). Some clones in this sample may be carry-over from other donors' samples.

This clonotype was found many times. CDR3 protein: CASSPLTADNEQFF. The CDR3 DNA reads TGTGCCAGCAGTCCCTTGACAGCCGACAATGAGCAGTTCTTC. The chain is built from TRBV28 and TRBJ2-1; a possible D gene is TRBD1 (5 bases). In germline, CDR1 is MDHEN, CDR2 SYDVKM. This CDR3 spans 14 amino acids. V shed 5 bases and J shed 5 bases, with 13 bases lying between them.

This clonotype was counted at least ten times. The genes are TRBV5-8 and TRBJ1-5; 8 nucleotides match TRBD1. Trimming at V came to 0 bases and at J to 3 bases, leaving 2 bases not matched to a gene. The CDR3 contains 15 residues. Per germline, CDR1 SGHTS and CDR2 YDEGEE. CDR3 nucleotides: TGTGCCAGCAGCTTGGGGACAGGGAACAATCAGCCCCAGCATTTT. Its protein is CASSLGTGNNQPQHF.

This clonotype has ten or more counts. The gene calls are TRBV9 and TRBJ2-1, with TRBD2 matching 7 bases. The junction had 19 bases not matched to a gene; V was cut back by 0 bases and J by 4 bases. Germline V gene data show CDR1 as SGDLS and CDR2 as YYNGEE. This CDR3 is built from 20 residues. The CDR3 here is CASSVAGLADVPLRYNEQFF. In nucleotides, the CDR3 is TGTGCCAGCAGCGTAGCGGGGCTAGCGGACGTCCCTTTGAGGTACAATGAGCAGTTCTTC. Full variable domain (rest looked up from reference TRBV9 and TRBJ2-1): DSGVTQTPKHLITATGQRVTLRCSPRSGDLSVYWYQQSLDQGLQFLIQYYNGEERAKGNILERFSAQQFPDLHSELNLSSLELGDSALYFCASSVAGLADVPLRYNEQFFGPGTRLTVL.

There are a few counts of this clonotype. The chain is built from TRBV5-6 and TRBJ1-1, with a weak D call TRBD1 (6 bases). The germline V gene encodes CDR1 SGHDT and CDR2 YYEEEE. V was cut by 1 base and J by 4 bases, with 17 bases left in between. This CDR3 comprises 16 residues. This chain's CDR3 is CASSLYGGGPSTEAFF. The DNA for the CDR3 is TGTGCCAGCAGCTTGTATGGCGGGGGGCCAAGCACTGAAGCTTTCTTT.

This clonotype was detected many times. The chain is built from TRBV19 and TRBJ2-1, with D possibly matching TRBD1 (6 bases). Trimming pared 7 bases from V and 5 bases from J, leaving 9 bases between. The CDR3 is 12 residues long. Germline CDR1 is LNHDA and CDR2 is SQIVND (reference sequence). This CDR3 reads CASTDSHNEQFF. The CDR3 DNA reads TGTGCCAGTACGGACAGCCACAATGAGCAGTTCTTC.

This chain connects TRBV20-1 to TRBJ1-1; TRBD1 is a possible D gene (5 bases). Germline loops: CDR1 DFQATT, CDR2 SNEGSKA (reference sequence). Trimming took off 7 bases at V and 1 base at J, with 10 bases between the two ends. The CDR3 has 12 residues. CDR3 sequence: CSVGRGNTEAFF. For the CDR3, the DNA is TGCAGTGTAGGGAGGGGGAACACTGAAGCTTTCTTT.

The J gene is TRBJ2-2, the V gene TRBV19, with unresolved D. The CDR3 covers 11 residues. Germline V lookup: CDR1 LNHDA, CDR2 SQIVND (reference sequence). The V gene lost 3 bases and the J gene lost 9 bases, with 5 bases spanning the gap. The chain's CDR3 is CASSIFRELFF. The DNA of the CDR3 is TGTGCCAGTAGTATTTTCAGGGAGCTGTTTTTT.

At least ten counts were recorded for this clonotype. The rearrangement uses TRBV11-2 and TRBJ1-1; tentative D call: TRBD1 (5 bases). Trimming removed 7 bases from V and 6 bases from J, with 30 bases in between. CDR1 SGHAT and CDR2 FQNNGV come from the germline V gene. The CDR3 has 18 residues. In DNA, the CDR3 is TGTGCCAGCACCTCAGGGATACAGGATAGTTTGGGTGCTTCTGAAGCTTTCTTT. Encoded protein: CASTSGIQDSLGASEAFF.

This clonotype showed up many times. The V call is TRBV12-3 or TRBV12-4, the J call TRBJ2-5; D not certain. V shed 3 bases and J shed 1 base, with 12 bases lying between them. This CDR3 comprises 15 residues. The CDR3 spells CASSFQNLAQETQYF. Here the CDR3 DNA reads TGTGCCAGCAGTTTCCAAAACCTGGCCCAAGAGACCCAGTACTTC.

This clonotype has a count of ten or more. The J gene is TRBJ1-6, the V gene TRBV12-3 or TRBV12-4, with D perhaps matching TRBD1 (5 bases). There are 17 residues in the CDR3. The V and J ends lost 3 bases and 10 bases respectively, with 22 bases between them. CDR3 amino acids: CASSFSREDPSGSPLHF. CDR3 in DNA: TGTGCCAGCAGTTTTAGCAGGGAAGATCCAAGCGGCTCACCCCTCCACTTT.

Of note for this clonotype: This may be a read error: a much more frequent sequence differs by one nucleotide. This chain joins TRBV6-1 and TRBJ2-5; no firm D call. The germline CDR1 and CDR2 sequences are MNHNS and SASEGT. This CDR3 is built from 13 residues. The CDR3 loop reads CANSRSWWETQYF. The CDR3 nucleotides read TGTGCCAACAGTCGCAGTTGGTGGGAGACCCAGTACTTC.

Many counts were recorded for this clonotype. The chain employs TRBV12-3 or TRBV12-4 and TRBJ1-1; D remains unclear. The length of the CDR3 is 14 residues. Trimming removed 2 bases at V and 1 base at J, with 8 bases between. The CDR3 region is CASSLRAGNTEAFF. The CDR3 DNA is TGTGCCAGCAGTTTAAGGGCTGGGAACACTGAAGCTTTCTTT.

The CDR3 DNA reads TGCAGTGCTCCTATGGGCGACAATGAGCAGTTCTTC. Translating it yields CSAPMGDNEQFF. The chain recombines TRBV20-1 with TRBJ2-1, with D unresolved. The length of the CDR3 is 12 residues. Germline-derived CDR1 and CDR2 are DFQATT and SNEGSKA (reference sequence). The ends were cut back, 5 bases at V and 5 bases at J, with 10 bases in the middle.

This clonotype was found a few times. V usage is TRBV6-1 and J usage is TRBJ2-3, with 10 nucleotides matching TRBD2. Germline loops: CDR1 MNHNS, CDR2 SASEGT. V shed 6 bases and J 4 bases; nucleotides not matched to a gene: 4. CDR3 length: 14 amino acids. Here the CDR3 DNA reads TGTGCCAGCAGGAGTCTAGCGGGAGCAGATACGCAGTATTTT. Translated, it gives CASRSLAGADTQYF.

This clonotype was recorded a few times. The rearrangement links TRBV5-4 to TRBJ2-1; TRBD1 aligns across 7 bases. The junction had 7 bases not matched to a gene; V was cut back by 4 bases and J by 3 bases. CDR3 length equals 15 residues. CDR1 and CDR2 (germline): SGHNT, YYREEE (reference sequence). This CDR3 reads CASSPGQARYNEQFF. The CDR3 DNA reads TGTGCCAGCAGCCCTGGACAGGCCCGCTACAATGAGCAGTTCTTC.

This clonotype was counted many times. The CDR3 is CASSSRTAVYNEQFF. CDR3 DNA: TGTGCCAGCAGCTCCCGGACAGCCGTGTACAATGAGCAGTTCTTC. V gene TRBV7-3 combines with J gene TRBJ2-1; D perhaps matches TRBD1 (6 bases). CDR3 length equals 15 residues. Trimming shortened V by 4 bases and J by 4 bases, and 14 bases separated the two germline ends. Germline V lookup: CDR1 SGHTA, CDR2 FQGTGA.

This clonotype was counted at least ten times. The genes are TRBV7-8 and TRBJ2-1; 7 positions match TRBD2. V trimming: 5 bases; J trimming: 8 bases; junction bases outside the gene matches: 18. There are 17 residues in the CDR3. The germline gives CDR1 SGHVS, CDR2 FQNEAQ. The chain's CDR3 is CASSVTPPGRSFYEQFF. The CDR3 nucleotides read TGTGCCAGCAGCGTAACCCCCCCCGGGAGGTCTTTCTATGAGCAGTTCTTC.

This clonotype was observed many times. CDR3 sequence reads: CSAARASGSSFSTDTQYF. Here the CDR3 DNA reads TGCAGTGCTGCGAGGGCTAGCGGGAGCTCATTTAGCACAGATACGCAGTATTTT. This rearrangement joins TRBV20-1 to TRBJ2-3, with 10 bases matching TRBD2. Germline CDR1 is DFQATT and CDR2 is SNEGSKA (reference sequence). The CDR3 runs 18 residues. V lost 5 bases and J lost 0; bases outside the gene matches: 14.

This clonotype was seen ten or more times. The chain joins TRBV7-8 to TRBJ1-1; TRBD1 is a possible D gene (5 bases). V was cut by 5 bases and J by 5 bases, with 15 bases left in between. CDR3 length equals 14 residues. Per the germline V gene, CDR1 is SGHVS and CDR2 is FQNEAQ. CDR3 protein: CASSPPAGRTEAFF. DNA for the CDR3: TGTGCCAGCAGCCCACCGGCAGGGCGGACTGAAGCTTTCTTT.

This clonotype has a count of ten or more. V usage is TRBV6-1 and J usage is TRBJ2-5, with 7 bases identical to TRBD1. The CDR3 spans 14 residues. V lost 6 bases and J lost 1; bases outside the gene matches: 5. In germline, CDR1 is MNHNS, CDR2 SASEGT. This CDR3 is CASRTGTAQETQYF. In DNA form, the CDR3 reads TGTGCCAGCAGAACCGGGACAGCCCAAGAGACCCAGTACTTC.

Many counts were recorded for this clonotype. The chain links TRBV7-3 to TRBJ2-1; 15 nucleotides agree with TRBD2. V was pared by 4 bases and J by 6 bases, with 13 bases of the junction left unmatched. There are 19 residues in the CDR3. Germline CDR1 is SGHTA and CDR2 is FQGTGA. The CDR3 is CASSSDWTSGRGKINEQFF. The CDR3 DNA follows: TGTGCCAGCAGCTCCGATTGGACTAGCGGGAGGGGAAAAATCAATGAGCAGTTCTTC.

This clonotype was counted at least ten times. The junction differs from germline at one of its ends, possibly a read error. The rearrangement links TRBV7-7 to TRBJ2-1; a weak D match, TRBD2 (5 bases). CDR3 length: 13 amino acids. Germline CDR1 is SSHAT and CDR2 is FNYEAQ (reference sequence). CDR3 bases: TGTGCTAGCAGCTGGGGTCGGGGAAATGAGCAGTTCTTC. Protein product: CASSWGRGNEQFF. The whole variable domain, remainder taken from reference TRBV7-7 and TRBJ2-1, is GAGVSQSPRYKVTKRGQDVTLRCDPISSHATLYWYQQALGQGPEFLTYFNYEAQPDKSGLPSDRFSAERPEGSISTLTIQRTEQRDSAMYRCASSWGRGNEQFFGPGTRLTVL.